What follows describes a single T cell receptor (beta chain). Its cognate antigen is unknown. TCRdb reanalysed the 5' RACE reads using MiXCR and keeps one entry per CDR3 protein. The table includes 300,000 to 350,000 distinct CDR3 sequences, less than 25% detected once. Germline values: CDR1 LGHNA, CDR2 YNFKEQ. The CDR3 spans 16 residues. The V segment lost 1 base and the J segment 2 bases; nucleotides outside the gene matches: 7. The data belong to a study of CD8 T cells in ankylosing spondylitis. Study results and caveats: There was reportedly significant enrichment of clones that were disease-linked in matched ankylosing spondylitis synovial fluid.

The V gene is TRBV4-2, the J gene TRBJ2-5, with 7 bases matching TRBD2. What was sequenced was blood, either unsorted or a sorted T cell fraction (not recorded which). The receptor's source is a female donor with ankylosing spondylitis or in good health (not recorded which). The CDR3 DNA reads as TGTGCCAGCAGCCAAGGGGAGGGGAGTATTCAAGAGACCCAGTACTTC. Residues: CASSQGEGSIQETQYF.